The rows below give T cell receptor beta chains drawn from one sample of a study of blood T cell repertoires in COVID-19. Here immunoSEQ multiplex PCR was the method, and the copy in TCRdb shows in-frame clones only, minus some. The sample has about 18,000 clones; around 77% are singletons. The sample consisted of peripheral blood. All receptors derive from a man between 70 and 80 years old with COVID-19, enrolled during active disease. Each CDR3 is given with its conserved first and last residue. A D gene is named only where the DNA matches it firmly. Not every row has a clone size; where given, it reads once, few, many or a size class.

j_call clone_size v_call d_call cdr3_aa cdr3_nt
TRBJ1-4 . TRBV7-9 . CASSLVVGRQNEKLFF TGTGCCAGCAGCTTAGTCGTTGGCCGCCAAAATGAAAAACTGTTTTTT
TRBJ2-5 few TRBV28 . CASSPPGVAETQYF TGTGCCAGCAGTCCCCCAGGGGTCGCAGAGACCCAGTACTTC
TRBJ2-2 . TRBV11-2 TRBD2 CASSLGGGTGELFF TGTGCCAGCAGCTTAGGCGGGGGTACCGGGGAGCTGTTTTTT
TRBJ2-7 . TRBV27 . CASSLDSASGVEQYF TGTGCCAGCAGTTTAGACAGCGCGAGTGGTGTGGAGCAGTACTTC
TRBJ2-3 . TRBV7-9 . CASTGRGSTDTQYF TGTGCCAGCACTGGGCGGGGCAGCACAGATACGCAGTATTTT
TRBJ1-1 once TRBV9 . CASSVGPRDEAFF TGTGCCAGCAGCGTGGGACCGCGGGACGAAGCTTTCTTT
TRBJ1-2 . TRBV6-5 . CASSYSNRVEGGYTF TGTGCCAGCAGTTACTCTAACAGGGTAGAGGGCGGCTACACCTTC
TRBJ1-1 . TRBV7-9 . CASSQRYEAFF TGTGCCAGCAGCCAGAGGTATGAAGCTTTCTTT
TRBJ2-7 . TRBV5-4 TRBD2 CASSSGLAGAYEQYF TGTGCCAGCAGCTCGGGACTAGCGGGAGCCTACGAGCAGTACTTC
TRBJ1-3 . TRBV28 . CASSFIGRGASGNTIYF TGTGCCAGCAGTTTCATAGGGAGGGGAGCATCTGGAAACACCATATATTTT
TRBJ1-1 few TRBV1 . CTSSRSGNTEAFF TGCACCAGCAGCCGATCAGGGAACACTGAAGCTTTCTTT
TRBJ2-1 few TRBV15 TRBD2 CATSTTGTRLHNEQFF TGTGCCACCAGCACTACCGGGACTAGGTTACACAATGAGCAGTTCTTC
TRBJ1-3 . TRBV18 . CASSPREFSGNTIYF TGTGCCAGCTCACCGAGAGAGTTCTCTGGAAACACCATATATTTT
TRBJ2-7 . TRBV9 TRBD1 CASSVATGHYEQYF TGTGCCAGCAGCGTAGCGACAGGGCACTACGAGCAGTACTTC
TRBJ1-5 medium-sized TRBV6-1 . CASSERRGVGNQPQHF TGTGCCAGCAGTGAACGAAGGGGCGTGGGCAATCAGCCCCAGCATTTT
TRBJ2-3 once TRBV12-3/TRBV12-4 TRBD1 CASRGQGTDTQYF TGTGCCAGCAGGGGACAGGGCACAGATACGCAGTATTTT
TRBJ2-7 . TRBV5-1 . CASSGLRIYEQYF TGCGCCAGCAGCGGACTGCGGATCTACGAGCAGTACTTC
TRBJ1-2 . TRBV7-2 . CASSPQRGGYTF TGTGCCAGCAGCCCCCAGCGGGGGGGCTACACCTTC
TRBJ1-4 . TRBV28 TRBD1 CASSANRDRNEKLFF TGTGCCAGCAGTGCTAACCGGGACAGAAATGAAAAACTGTTTTTT
TRBJ2-2 . TRBV4-1 TRBD2 CASRTTSGSDTGELFF TGCGCCAGCAGAACGACTAGCGGGAGTGACACCGGGGAGCTGTTTTTT
TRBJ2-7 . TRBV6-5 . CASTPGTRSTVKQYF TGTGCCAGCACCCCCGGAACTAGATCAACGGTCAAGCAGTACTTC
TRBJ2-1 . TRBV30 . CAWSVPRHSYNEQFF TGTGCCTGGAGCGTCCCGCGCCATTCCTACAATGAGCAGTTCTTC
TRBJ1-5 once TRBV6-5 . CASYPGHSHNQPQHF TGTGCCAGCTATCCGGGACACAGTCACAATCAGCCCCAGCATTTT